This TCR beta chain was retrieved from a study of cytomegalovirus exposure and HLA in healthy donors. Study-level findings and limits: By HLA locus, TCR association rates varied in a later analysis, with DRB1 showing the most and HLA-C the fewest.

The primer mix had 60 Vbeta and 13 Jbeta primers. Profiling relied on immunoSEQ multiplex PCR, and the TCRdb table lists in-frame clones only, not all of them. The sample consists of 200,000 to 250,000 clones, about four fifths of them appearing once. Regarding this clone: Its antigen is not known.

The receptor's source is a woman aged 40-49 years in good health and CMV-seropositive. The sample was PBMCs.

CDR3 DNA sequence: TGTGCCAGCAGTCCCCCTCCGGTAGTAGATACGCAGTATTTT. It yields the protein CASSPPPVVDTQYF. V and J are TRBV6-6 and TRBJ2-3; D gene uncertain. The CDR3 contains 14 residues. CDR1 is MNHNY and CDR2 is SVGAGI in the germline V gene (reference sequence). Trimming stripped 5 bases from V and 5 bases from J, with 14 bases between.